The clone carrying this T cell receptor (beta chain) was detected ten times or more. What it binds is not known. The sample originates from a study of neurological immune-mediated disorders. Overall study findings and caveats: Multiple sclerosis patients had less TCR clonal expansion than even healthy controls, unlike HTLV-1-associated myelopathy.

The output of every sequencing run, over 190 million TCR-beta sequences, came from 15-18 subjects. Via MiXCR, TCRdb re-called the 5' RACE reads, giving one row per CDR3 protein. Of approximately 100,000 distinct CDR3 sequences in the sample, roughly 4% were seen once. Sequencing was carried out using PBMCs. The receptor's source is a woman aged 18-29 years with multiple sclerosis.

The CDR3 DNA follows: TGTGCCACCAGATCGTCTAGCTCTGGAAACACCATATATTTT. It codes for CATRSSSSGNTIYF. The V and J genes are TRBV10-3 and TRBJ1-3; D gene ambiguous. The CDR3 covers 14 residues. Germline CDR1 reads ENHRY; CDR2 reads SYGVKD. Trimming shortened V by 10 bases and J by 0 bases, and 13 bases separated the two germline ends.